These 21 T cell receptor beta chains were all obtained from the same sample, sequenced in a study of blood T cell repertoires in COVID-19. The method was immunoSEQ multiplex PCR; TCRdb's version includes in-frame clones alone and lacks a portion of them. The repertoire holds approximately 250,000 clones, with 70% to 90% as singletons. Sequencing used peripheral blood. These receptors originate from a man under 40 who had recovered from COVID-19.

This clone was seen once. V usage is TRBV5-4 and J usage is TRBJ1-1; D is undetermined. This CDR3 comprises 14 residues. CDR1 SGHNT and CDR2 YYREEE come from the germline V gene (reference sequence). Deletions cut 0 bases from V and 1 base from J, with 7 bases between. In DNA form, the CDR3 reads TGTGCCAGCAGCTTGGACAGCTGGAACACTGAAGCTTTCTTT. Translated: CASSLDSWNTEAFF. The full variable domain, completed using reference TRBV5-4 and TRBJ1-1, is ETGVTQSPTHLIKTRGQQVTLRCSSQSGHNTVSWYQQALGQGPQFIFQYYREEENGRGNFPPRFSGLQFPNYSSELNVNALELDDSALYLCASSLDSWNTEAFFGQGTRLTVV.

The chain couples TRBV4-2 to TRBJ2-3; 7 bases fit TRBD2. The CDR3 runs 14 residues. With 4 bases clipped from V and 2 bases from J, the junction kept 3 bases outside the gene matches. Germline assignment: CDR1 LGHNA and CDR2 YNFKEQ. The CDR3 region has the DNA TGTGCCAGCAGCCCGGCGGGGGACACAGATACGCAGTATTTT. Translation gives CASSPAGDTDTQYF.

This chain uses TRBV6-5 with TRBJ1-1; tentatively, D is TRBD1 (6 bases). CDR1 is MNHEY and CDR2 is SVGAGI in the germline V gene. This CDR3 has 14 residues. The V and J ends lost 2 bases and 5 bases respectively, with 12 bases between them. The CDR3 here is CASSYQGRGTEAFF. CDR3 in DNA: TGTGCCAGCAGTTACCAGGGGCGGGGGACTGAAGCTTTCTTT.

The V and J genes are TRBV18 and TRBJ2-3; 7 bases match TRBD1. The CDR3 sequence is 17 residues long. V was pared by 2 bases and J by 2 bases, with 10 bases of the junction left unmatched. In germline, CDR1 is KGHSH, CDR2 LQKENI. CDR3 nucleotides: TGTGCCAGCTCACCAGCGGACAGGCGTCCTTCCACAGATACGCAGTATTTT. Amino acid sequence: CASSPADRRPSTDTQYF.

This rearrangement joins TRBV7-9 to TRBJ1-4; D might be TRBD1 (5 bases). Trimming stripped 2 bases from V and 4 bases from J, with 14 bases between. The germline gives CDR1 SEHNR, CDR2 FQNEAQ (reference sequence). The CDR3 consists of 16 residues. CDR3 nucleotide sequence: TGTGCCAGCAGCTTATATGACGGCGGGGGTAATGAAAAACTGTTTTTT. It is translated as CASSLYDGGGNEKLFF. Full variable domain (remainder filled in from reference TRBV7-9 and TRBJ1-4): DTGVSQNPRHKITKRGQNVTFRCDPISEHNRLYWYRQTLGQGPEFLTYFQNEAQLEKSRLLSDRFSAERPKGSFSTLEIQRTEQGDSAMYLCASSLYDGGGNEKLFFGSGTQLSVL.

The chain couples TRBV5-1 to TRBJ1-4, with TRBD1 identical over 8 bases. This CDR3 comprises 17 residues. The V gene end was trimmed by 4 bases and the J gene end by 0 bases; junction bases not matched to a gene: 8. Germline-derived CDR1 and CDR2 are SGHRS and YFSETQ. CDR3 loop: CASSPPGQATTNEKLFF. As DNA, the CDR3 is TGCGCCAGCAGCCCCCCGGGACAGGCCACAACTAATGAAAAACTGTTTTTT.

The chain couples TRBV29-1 to TRBJ2-7; 9 bases are shared with TRBD1. This CDR3 has 14 residues. Germline V CDR1 and CDR2: SQVTM, ANQGSEA. V trimming: 4 bases; J trimming: 0 bases; junction bases outside the gene matches: 4. In DNA form, the CDR3 reads TGCAGCGTTGTACCGGGACAGGGCTCCTACGAGCAGTACTTC. Translated: CSVVPGQGSYEQYF.

The chain combines TRBV5-6 with TRBJ2-7, with D perhaps TRBD2 (5 bases). Germline V gene sequence: CDR1 SGHDT, CDR2 YYEEEE. V lost 4 bases and J 4 bases, leaving 9 bases between the germline ends. The CDR3 is 12 amino acids. The CDR3 loop reads CASSLWEYEQYF. CDR3 sequence (DNA): TGTGCCAGCAGCCTGTGGGAGTACGAGCAGTACTTC.

V is TRBV5-1 and J is TRBJ2-7; 8 bases align to TRBD1. Germline lookup yields CDR1 SGHRS and CDR2 YFSETQ. V shed 7 bases, J shed 2 bases, and the junction held 8 bases outside the gene matches. The CDR3 loop spans 14 amino acids. The CDR3 is CASATGTGTYEQYF. In nucleotides, the CDR3 is TGCGCCAGCGCTACCGGGACAGGCACCTACGAGCAGTACTTC.

The rearrangement links TRBV24-1 to TRBJ1-2; 7 nucleotides align to TRBD1. Losses at the gene ends were 4 bases for V and 3 bases for J; bases not matched to a gene: 1. The CDR3 sequence is 13 residues long. CDR1 is KGHDR, CDR2 SFDVKD, per germline. CDR3 protein: CATSEGTDYGYTF. CDR3 DNA sequence: TGTGCCACCAGTGAAGGGACAGACTATGGCTACACCTTC.

The chain recombines TRBV19 with TRBJ1-1, with a weak D call TRBD1 (6 bases). V shed 7 bases and J shed 3 bases, with 15 bases lying between them. The CDR3 is 14 amino acids. Germline loops: CDR1 LNHDA, CDR2 SQIVND (reference sequence). CDR3 amino acids: CASTKGGGDTEAFF. DNA of the CDR3: TGTGCCAGTACAAAAGGGGGTGGGGACACTGAAGCTTTCTTT.

The chain couples TRBV4-2 to TRBJ2-7; D uncertain. The germline V and J ends were trimmed by 0 bases and 1 base, with 16 bases remaining between them. CDR1 LGHNA and CDR2 YNFKEQ come from the germline V gene. CDR3 size: 17 residues. The CDR3 coding sequence is TGTGCCAGCAGCCAAGATAGATCGGTGCGATGGTCCTACGAGCAGTACTTC. Its translation is CASSQDRSVRWSYEQYF.

The chain links TRBV3-1 (or the pseudogene TRBV3-2) to TRBJ2-2; tentatively, D is TRBD1 (5 bases). V lost 1 base, J lost 2 bases, and 5 bases lay in between. Germline V gives CDR1 LGHDT, CDR2 YNNKEL (reference sequence). The CDR3 runs to 14 residues. In DNA form, the CDR3 reads TGTGCCAGCAGCCAAGGGGGCAACACCGGGGAGCTGTTTTTT. This codes for CASSQGGNTGELFF.

V and J are TRBV5-4 and TRBJ2-5; D is possibly TRBD1 (5 bases). CDR1 is SGHNT and CDR2 is YYREEE in the germline V gene (reference sequence). The CDR3 is 15 residues long. Trimming pared 1 base from V and 5 bases from J, leaving 15 bases between. The CDR3, as DNA: TGTGCCAGCAGCTTGTCTCAGGGCCGAGAGGAGACCCAGTACTTC. It encodes CASSLSQGREETQYF.

V is TRBV6-5 and J is TRBJ1-1; no clear D. The CDR3 runs to 12 residues. V was trimmed by 0 bases and J by 8 bases, leaving 7 bases between them. From germline, CDR1 is MNHEY and CDR2 SVGAGI. The CDR3 spells CASSYSRAEAFF. The CDR3 DNA is TGTGCCAGCAGTTACTCGAGGGCCGAAGCTTTCTTT.

J is TRBJ1-2 and V is TRBV3-1 (or the pseudogene TRBV3-2); 8 nucleotides agree with TRBD1. This CDR3 is built from 14 residues. Trimming at V came to 4 bases and at J to 5 bases, leaving 6 bases not matched to a gene. The germline V gene has CDR1 LGHDT and CDR2 YNNKEL (reference sequence). CDR3 in DNA: TGTGCCAGCAGCCGATCGACAGGGGATTATGGCTACACCTTC. Amino acid sequence: CASSRSTGDYGYTF.

V usage is TRBV5-1 and J usage is TRBJ1-3; D call uncertain. The germline CDR1 and CDR2 sequences are SGHRS and YFSETQ. The V end lost 4 bases, the J end lost 0 bases, and 14 bases lay between the germline ends. The CDR3 length is 16 residues. CDR3 DNA sequence: TGCGCCAGCAGCCTATGGGAGGTTAGCTCTGGAAACACCATATATTTT. This gives the protein CASSLWEVSSGNTIYF.

The chain has TRBV24-1 and TRBJ2-3; 12 bases line up with TRBD2. V dropped 2 bases and J dropped 5; count of bases not matched to a gene: 7. The germline V gene encodes CDR1 KGHDR and CDR2 SFDVKD. This CDR3 is built from 17 residues. The CDR3 is CATSDSVLAGGGDTQYF. CDR3 nucleotide sequence: TGTGCCACCAGTGATTCTGTACTAGCGGGGGGCGGAGATACGCAGTATTTT.

For this clone: Since a much larger clone is just one base distant, this may be a read error. V is TRBV7-2 and J is TRBJ2-7, with a tentative D call TRBD1 (5 bases). Trimming left V 2 bases short and J 1 base short, with 6 bases between. In germline, CDR1 is SGHTA, CDR2 FQGNSA. CDR3 length equals 13 residues. CDR3 loop: CASSLKGSYEQYF. Written as DNA, the CDR3 is TGTGCCAGCAGCTTAAAGGGGTCCTACGAGCAGTACTTC. The full variable domain, with the rest looked up from reference TRBV7-2 and TRBJ2-7, is GAGVSQSPSNKVTEKGKDVELRCDPISGHTALYWYRQSLGQGLEFLIYFQGNSAPDKSGLPSDRFSAERTGGSVSTLTIQRTQQEDSAVYLCASSLKGSYEQYFGPGTRLTVT.

This rearrangement joins TRBV7-9 to TRBJ2-1, with 8 nucleotides matching TRBD1. The CDR3 length is 15 residues. J gave up 5 bases and V 3 bases, and 6 bases lay outside the gene matches. Per the germline V gene, CDR1 is SEHNR and CDR2 is FQNEAQ (reference sequence). DNA of the CDR3: TGTGCCAGCAGCTTGGGGACAGGACCAAACAATGAGCAGTTCTTC. It yields the protein CASSLGTGPNNEQFF.

The chain employs TRBV23-1 and TRBJ2-3; D remains ambiguous. TRBV23-1 is flagged as an ORF with uncertain function. The germline V and J ends were trimmed by 7 bases and 2 bases, with 4 bases remaining between them. The CDR3 length is 11 residues. CDR3: CASKPTDTQYF. CDR3 bases: TGCGCCAGCAAGCCCACAGATACGCAGTATTTT.